This passage covers 18 T cell receptor beta chains from one sample sequenced in a study of blood T cell repertoires in COVID-19. Profiled with immunoSEQ multiplex PCR; TCRdb holds only in-frame clones, not every one. Of 260,000 or so clones in the sample, roughly 76% were seen once. The specimen sequenced was peripheral blood. The source of these receptors is a woman older than 75 with COVID-19, enrolled during active disease.

The V and J genes are TRBV7-3 and TRBJ2-2; TRBD1 aligns across 9 bases. The CDR3 loop spans 16 amino acids. In germline, CDR1 is SGHTA, CDR2 FQGTGA. With 5 bases clipped from V and 6 bases from J, the junction kept 10 bases outside the gene matches. This chain's CDR3 is CASSQGGTGFPGELFF. In DNA, the CDR3 is TGTGCCAGCAGCCAGGGCGGGACAGGGTTTCCCGGGGAGCTGTTTTTT.

The chain joins TRBV30 to TRBJ1-2; 10 nucleotides line up with TRBD1. Germline CDR1 is GTSNPN and CDR2 is SVGIG (reference sequence). V was clipped by 3 bases and J by 8 bases; unmatched bases: 9. The CDR3 contains 14 residues. As DNA, the CDR3 is TGTGCCTGGAGCCCGGGACAGGGGACGAAGGGCTACACCTTC. This codes for CAWSPGQGTKGYTF. Together with reference TRBV30 and TRBJ1-2, the CDR3 gives the full variable domain: SQTIHQWPATLVQPVGSPLSLECTVEGTSNPNLYWYRQAAGRGLQLLFYSVGIGQISSEVPQNLSASRPQDRQFILSSKKLLLSDSGFYLCAWSPGQGTKGYTFGSGTRLTVV.

The chain is built from TRBV18 and TRBJ2-1, with D perhaps matching TRBD1 (6 bases). There are 14 residues in the CDR3. Looked up from germline, CDR1 is KGHSH and CDR2 is LQKENI. The V end lost 2 bases, the J end lost 7 bases, and 12 bases lay between the germline ends. CDR3 sequence: CASSPSQGWNEQFF. The CDR3 DNA reads as TGTGCCAGCTCACCAAGTCAGGGGTGGAATGAGCAGTTCTTC.

V usage is TRBV4-2 and J usage is TRBJ2-5; 7 bases fit TRBD2. CDR1 is LGHNA and CDR2 is YNFKEQ in the germline V gene. This CDR3 region has 17 residues. The junction had 14 bases not matched to a gene; V was cut back by 2 bases and J by 5 bases. The DNA of the CDR3 is TGTGCCAGCAGCCAAACGGCGAGAAGCGGGGTTAGGGAGACCCAGTACTTC. As protein: CASSQTARSGVRETQYF.

To note about this clone: Sequence at one end of the junction differs from germline and may be a read error. The rearrangement links TRBV28 to TRBJ1-2, with D maybe TRBD1 (5 bases). CDR1 is MDHEN, CDR2 SYDVKM, per germline. The CDR3 runs to 13 residues. The CDR3 DNA reads TGTGCCAGCAGAACAGGATTAGTCTATGGCTACGCCTTC. Amino acid sequence: CASRTGLVYGYAF.

This chain uses TRBV30 with TRBJ2-3; the match to TRBD2 covers 10 bases. This CDR3 contains 12 residues. The germline gives CDR1 GTSNPN, CDR2 SVGIG (reference sequence). J lost 6 bases, V lost 7 bases, and 4 bases had no gene match. In nucleotides, the CDR3 is TGTGCCTCGAGCGGGGGGGTTGATACGCAGTATTTT. Translating gives CASSGGVDTQYF. Full variable domain (rest looked up from reference TRBV30 and TRBJ2-3): SQTIHQWPATLVQPVGSPLSLECTVEGTSNPNLYWYRQAAGRGLQLLFYSVGIGQISSEVPQNLSASRPQDRQFILSSKKLLLSDSGFYLCASSGGVDTQYFGPGTRLTVL.

The chain couples TRBV2 to TRBJ1-4; TRBD1 might be the D (6 bases). The germline CDR1 and CDR2 sequences are SNHLY and FYNNEI. The ends were cut back, 5 bases at V and 5 bases at J, with 9 bases in the middle. The length of the CDR3 is 13 residues. CDR3 sequence reads: CASSSQGNEKLFF. The CDR3 DNA is TGTGCCAGCAGTTCACAGGGCAATGAAAAACTGTTTTTT.

This sequence joins TRBV18 and TRBJ2-1; D may be TRBD2 (6 bases). Trimming took off 3 bases at V and 6 bases at J, with 15 bases between the two ends. The CDR3 sequence is 15 residues long. Germline CDR1 and CDR2: KGHSH and LQKENI. CDR3 coding DNA: TGTGCCAGCTCACCTTTAGCGGTTGGAGGCAATGAGCAGTTCTTC. This gives the protein CASSPLAVGGNEQFF.

This sequence joins TRBV28 and TRBJ2-1; D might be TRBD2 (7 bases). V gave up 4 bases and J gave up 8 bases, with 21 bases separating them. Germline V gene sequence: CDR1 MDHEN, CDR2 SYDVKM. The CDR3 runs 16 residues. CDR3 amino acids: CASSSTGMGGLDEQFF. The CDR3 DNA reads as TGTGCCAGCAGTTCAACAGGGATGGGGGGGTTGGATGAGCAGTTCTTC.

This clone was seen only a few times. The chain uses TRBV6-5 and TRBJ1-1, with D possibly being TRBD1 (6 bases). Between the trimmed V and J ends, which lost 3 bases and 8 bases, there was a span of 13 bases. CDR1 and CDR2 from the germline V gene are MNHEY and SVGAGI. This CDR3 comprises 13 residues. The CDR3 region is CASSYRGSGEAFF. The CDR3 bases are TGTGCCAGCAGTTATAGGGGGTCAGGAGAAGCTTTCTTT.

The gene calls are TRBV28 and TRBJ2-1; D not resolved. V dropped 10 bases and J dropped 0 bases, with 13 bases sitting between them. CDR1 and CDR2 from the germline V gene are MDHEN and SYDVKM. The CDR3 runs to 14 residues. The CDR3 protein is CATKRGSSYNEQFF. The CDR3 DNA reads TGTGCCACCAAACGCGGTAGCTCCTACAATGAGCAGTTCTTC.

This chain connects TRBV28 to TRBJ1-5, with a tentative D call TRBD1 (5 bases). The CDR3 loop spans 13 amino acids. The V gene lost 7 bases and the J gene lost 1 base, with 8 bases spanning the gap. The germline V gene encodes CDR1 MDHEN and CDR2 SYDVKM. CDR3 nucleotide sequence: TGTGCCAGCATGGGGGGAAGCAATCAGCCCCAGCATTTT. It encodes CASMGGSNQPQHF.

This clone was picked up one time. The chain combines TRBV6-1 with TRBJ2-5; 9 bases agree with TRBD2. V trimming: 0 bases; J trimming: 1 base; junction bases outside the gene matches: 6. There are 17 residues in the CDR3. Per germline, CDR1 MNHNS and CDR2 SASEGT. CDR3 nucleotide sequence: TGTGCCAGCAGTGAAGCGATCTTAGCGGGGGCCCAAGAGACCCAGTACTTC. It yields the protein CASSEAILAGAQETQYF.

This sequence joins TRBV28 and TRBJ2-7, with a weak D call TRBD2 (6 bases). CDR3 length: 13 amino acids. Trimming took 8 bases from V and 0 from J, leaving 11 bases between them. CDR1 is MDHEN, CDR2 SYDVKM, per germline. The CDR3, as DNA: TGTGCCAGCTTGGACGGGAGCTCCTACGAGCAGTACTTC. This encodes CASLDGSSYEQYF.

The rearrangement uses TRBV3-1 (or the pseudogene TRBV3-2) and TRBJ2-5; 7 positions agree with TRBD2. Germline CDR1 LGHDT, CDR2 YNNKEL (reference sequence). The CDR3 length is 14 residues. After removal of 3 bases from V and 4 bases from J, the junction contained 5 bases not matched to a gene. CDR3 region: CASSQRGGGETQYF. The CDR3 region has the DNA TGTGCCAGCAGCCAGAGGGGCGGGGGAGAGACCCAGTACTTC.

V usage is TRBV29-1 and J usage is TRBJ1-4; 8 bases align to TRBD1. Germline CDR1 and CDR2: SQVTM and ANQGSEA. V shed 7 bases, J shed 6 bases, and the junction held 13 bases outside the gene matches. CDR3 length: 15 amino acids. Here the CDR3 DNA reads TGCAGCGCCTCCAGACAGGGGCGAGGTGATGAAAAACTGTTTTTT. It encodes CSASRQGRGDEKLFF.

The genes are TRBV4-3 and TRBJ2-1; possibly TRBD2 for D (6 bases). The germline V and J ends were trimmed by 3 bases and 9 bases, with 15 bases remaining between them. The germline V gene encodes CDR1 LGHNA and CDR2 YSLEER. CDR3 length equals 14 residues. The CDR3 nucleotides are TGCGCCAGCAGCCAGGCTTGGGGGGTCGGTGAGCAGTTCTTC. This translates into CASSQAWGVGEQFF.

The chain combines TRBV28 with TRBJ1-2; 7 positions match TRBD1. The CDR3 has 14 amino acids. The V segment lost 6 bases and the J segment 5 bases; nucleotides outside the gene matches: 9. CDR1 MDHEN and CDR2 SYDVKM come from the germline V gene. The CDR3, as DNA: TGTGCCAGCAGGCCAGGGGGTGGGTATTATGGCTACACCTTC. Amino acid sequence: CASRPGGGYYGYTF.